Listed below are T cell receptor beta chains from one sample, sequenced in a study of T cells in Graves' hyperthyroidism and ophthalmopathy. Using its own MiXCR run on the multiplex PCR reads, TCRdb lists one record per CDR3 protein. The sample lists about 840,000 distinct CDR3 sequences, 38% occurring once. The sequenced sample consisted of blood. These receptors all stem from a man aged 18-30 years with Graves' hyperthyroidism. Each CDR3 is given with its conserved first and last residue. A D gene is named only where the DNA matches it firmly. Expanded clones are given a class, and other clones once, few, many or no size at all.

d_gene: NA; v_gene: TRBV12-3/TRBV12-4; j_gene: TRBJ2-2; abundance: NA; CDR3nt: TGTGCCAGCAGTGCAAACAGGGTCGGCACCGGGGAGCTGTTTTTT; CDR3aa: CASSANRVGTGELFF
d_gene: NA; v_gene: TRBV19; j_gene: TRBJ1-6; abundance: many; CDR3nt: TGTGCCTCAGGACTGATCAATTCACCCCTCCACTTT; CDR3aa: CASGLINSPLHF
d_gene: TRBD2; v_gene: TRBV24-1; j_gene: TRBJ2-2; abundance: many; CDR3nt: TGTGCCACCAGTGATGTGACTAGCGGGGCGAACACCGGGGAGCTGTTTTTT; CDR3aa: CATSDVTSGANTGELFF
d_gene: TRBD2; v_gene: TRBV7-9; j_gene: TRBJ2-7; abundance: few; CDR3nt: TGTGCCAGCAGCTCTTCTAGCGGGGGCGACGAGCAGTACTTC; CDR3aa: CASSSSSGGDEQYF
d_gene: TRBD2; v_gene: TRBV2; j_gene: TRBJ2-7; abundance: NA; CDR3nt: TGTGCCAGGCAAGGGACTAGAAGTGCCTACGAGCAGTACTTC; CDR3aa: CARQGTRSAYEQYF
d_gene: NA; v_gene: TRBV6-6; j_gene: TRBJ1-1; abundance: NA; CDR3nt: TGTGCCAGCAGTTACACCCGAGACGGAGCTTTCTTT; CDR3aa: CASSYTRDGAFF
d_gene: NA; v_gene: TRBV9; j_gene: TRBJ1-1; abundance: many; CDR3nt: TGTGCCAGCAGCGTAGAAAGAGGTGAAGCTTTCTTT; CDR3aa: CASSVERGEAFF
d_gene: NA; v_gene: TRBV20-1; j_gene: TRBJ2-7; abundance: NA; CDR3nt: TGCAGTGCTAGAAGTGGGTACGAGCAGTACTTC; CDR3aa: CSARSGYEQYF
d_gene: TRBD1; v_gene: TRBV30; j_gene: TRBJ1-6; abundance: NA; CDR3nt: TGTGCCTGGAGGGGGGACAGCCAGATCAATTCACCCCTCCACTTT; CDR3aa: CAWRGDSQINSPLHF
d_gene: NA; v_gene: TRBV2; j_gene: TRBJ2-7; abundance: many; CDR3nt: TGTGCCAGCACGCTACGGATATACGAGCAGTACTTC; CDR3aa: CASTLRIYEQYF
d_gene: TRBD1; v_gene: TRBV7-9; j_gene: TRBJ2-7; abundance: many; CDR3nt: TGTGCCAGCAGCCCCCGACAGGGCTCCTACGAGCAGTACTTC; CDR3aa: CASSPRQGSYEQYF
d_gene: TRBD1; v_gene: TRBV19; j_gene: TRBJ2-6; abundance: few; CDR3nt: TGTGCCAGTAGTATATCGGGACAGGGTAGGTCTGGGGCCAACGTCCTGACTTTC; CDR3aa: CASSISGQGRSGANVLTF
d_gene: TRBD1; v_gene: TRBV7-6; j_gene: TRBJ2-2; abundance: NA; CDR3nt: TGTGCCAGCAGAGTTTCGGGACAGGGGAACACCGGGGAGCTGTTTTTT; CDR3aa: CASRVSGQGNTGELFF
d_gene: TRBD2; v_gene: TRBV9; j_gene: TRBJ2-6; abundance: NA; CDR3nt: TGTGCCAGCAGCCGACTAGGGACTAGCGGGAGCGTAGGGGCCAACGTCCTGACTTTC; CDR3aa: CASSRLGTSGSVGANVLTF
d_gene: NA; v_gene: TRBV20-1; j_gene: TRBJ1-3; abundance: NA; CDR3nt: TGCAGTGCTAGGGGGACCCCTGATTCTTTTGACACCATATATTTT; CDR3aa: CSARGTPDSFDTIYF
d_gene: NA; v_gene: TRBV9; j_gene: TRBJ2-6; abundance: NA; CDR3nt: TGTGCCAGCAGCGTAGTCGATGGCTCTGGGGCCAACGTCCTGACTTTC; CDR3aa: CASSVVDGSGANVLTF
d_gene: NA; v_gene: TRBV20-1; j_gene: TRBJ2-2; abundance: few; CDR3nt: TGCAGTGCTAGTGGTTCAAACAAGAACACCGGGGAGCTGTTTTTT; CDR3aa: CSASGSNKNTGELFF
d_gene: NA; v_gene: TRBV2; j_gene: TRBJ1-5; abundance: NA; CDR3nt: TGTGCCAGCACCGAGCTCGGGGCGGGGACCCTTGACCAGCATTTT; CDR3aa: CASTELGAGTLDQHF
d_gene: NA; v_gene: TRBV12-3/TRBV12-4; j_gene: TRBJ1-1; abundance: NA; CDR3nt: TGTGCCAGCAGTCATGACGGGGAGAACACTGAAGCTTTCTTT; CDR3aa: CASSHDGENTEAFF
d_gene: NA; v_gene: TRBV7-2; j_gene: TRBJ2-7; abundance: NA; CDR3nt: TGTGCCAGCAGCCAGGCAGTCAGGACATACGGGCAGTACTTC; CDR3aa: CASSQAVRTYGQYF
d_gene: TRBD1; v_gene: TRBV7-9; j_gene: TRBJ2-7; abundance: many; CDR3nt: TGTGCCAGCAGCTTGGGACAGACCTCCTACGAGCAGTACTTC; CDR3aa: CASSLGQTSYEQYF
d_gene: TRBD1; v_gene: TRBV7-9; j_gene: TRBJ2-7; abundance: NA; CDR3nt: TGTGCCAGCAGCTTAGCAAGTCCTTCTGAGGACAGGGGATGGTACGAGCAGTACTTC; CDR3aa: CASSLASPSEDRGWYEQYF
d_gene: NA; v_gene: TRBV7-3; j_gene: TRBJ2-7; abundance: NA; CDR3nt: TGTGCCAGCAGCTTGGGGACCCAGGGGCGGGACGAGCAGTACTTC; CDR3aa: CASSLGTQGRDEQYF
d_gene: NA; v_gene: TRBV28; j_gene: TRBJ2-7; abundance: NA; CDR3nt: TGTGCCAGCAGTATGCAGGGTAAGGTCGAGCAGTACTTC; CDR3aa: CASSMQGKVEQYF
d_gene: TRBD1; v_gene: TRBV24-1; j_gene: TRBJ2-7; abundance: NA; CDR3nt: TGTGCCACCAGTGATCCCGGGACAGATAACCCCTACGAGCAGTACTTC; CDR3aa: CATSDPGTDNPYEQYF
d_gene: NA; v_gene: TRBV7-2; j_gene: TRBJ2-2; abundance: few; CDR3nt: TGTGCCAGCAGCCCGCCCCTCACGAACACCGGGGAGCTGTTTTTT; CDR3aa: CASSPPLTNTGELFF
d_gene: NA; v_gene: TRBV19; j_gene: TRBJ1-5; abundance: NA; CDR3nt: TGTACCAGTAAAGGGATAACTCCCACCGAGTATTTT; CDR3aa: CTSKGITPTEYF
d_gene: NA; v_gene: TRBV29-1; j_gene: TRBJ2-6; abundance: many; CDR3nt: TGCAGCGTTCCAGCGAACTCTGGGGCCAACGTCCTGACTTTC; CDR3aa: CSVPANSGANVLTF
d_gene: TRBD1; v_gene: TRBV10-3; j_gene: TRBJ2-2; abundance: many; CDR3nt: TGTGCCATCAGTGGAACAGGGGGCGGCGGGGAGCTGTTTTTT; CDR3aa: CAISGTGGGGELFF
d_gene: NA; v_gene: TRBV15; j_gene: TRBJ1-1; abundance: many; CDR3nt: TGTGCCACCCGCCCAGGGGAATACGGCACTGAAGCTTTCTTT; CDR3aa: CATRPGEYGTEAFF
d_gene: NA; v_gene: TRBV6-6; j_gene: TRBJ1-2; abundance: NA; CDR3nt: TGTGCCAGCACGGGGGGAGCCTATGGCTACACCTTC; CDR3aa: CASTGGAYGYTF
d_gene: NA; v_gene: TRBV5-1; j_gene: TRBJ2-5; abundance: NA; CDR3nt: TGCGCCAGCAGCTTGGCAACCGATGGGACCCAGTACTTC; CDR3aa: CASSLATDGTQYF
d_gene: TRBD1; v_gene: TRBV7-6; j_gene: TRBJ1-1; abundance: few; CDR3nt: TGTGCCAGCAGCCGGACAGGGGCTGCCGTGTCGAACACTGAAGCTTTCTTT; CDR3aa: CASSRTGAAVSNTEAFF
d_gene: NA; v_gene: TRBV5-6; j_gene: TRBJ1-1; abundance: few; CDR3nt: TGTGCCAGCAGCTTGTGGGGCGGCTGGGGGAACACTGAAGCTTTCTTT; CDR3aa: CASSLWGGWGNTEAFF
d_gene: NA; v_gene: TRBV7-9; j_gene: TRBJ1-1; abundance: many; CDR3nt: TGTGCCAGCAGCCTTGACCCCACTGAAGCTTTCTTT; CDR3aa: CASSLDPTEAFF
d_gene: NA; v_gene: TRBV9; j_gene: TRBJ1-5; abundance: once; CDR3nt: TGTGCCAGCAGCCTAAGACAGGCCTGGCTTAGCAATCAGCCCCAGCATTTT; CDR3aa: CASSLRQAWLSNQPQHF
d_gene: NA; v_gene: TRBV20-1; j_gene: TRBJ2-7; abundance: many; CDR3nt: TGCAGTGCTAGAGGGGGGAGGACCTACGAGCAGTACTTC; CDR3aa: CSARGGRTYEQYF
d_gene: NA; v_gene: TRBV6-6; j_gene: TRBJ2-6; abundance: NA; CDR3nt: TGTGCCATCAGTATCGACAGCTCTGGGGCCAACGTCCTGACTTTC; CDR3aa: CAISIDSSGANVLTF
d_gene: TRBD1; v_gene: TRBV7-9; j_gene: TRBJ1-5; abundance: few; CDR3nt: TGTGCCAGCAGCCCTGGGGACAGGGCGGTTAGCAATCAGCCCCAGCATTTT; CDR3aa: CASSPGDRAVSNQPQHF
d_gene: NA; v_gene: TRBV25-1; j_gene: TRBJ2-2; abundance: many; CDR3nt: TGTGCCAGCAGTGGGAGGAACACCGGGGAGCTGTTTTTT; CDR3aa: CASSGRNTGELFF
d_gene: NA; v_gene: TRBV7-9; j_gene: TRBJ1-1; abundance: NA; CDR3nt: TGTGCCAGCAGTTCTATGGTCTCAGGGAGCGAGGGGAACACTGAAGCTTTCTTT; CDR3aa: CASSSMVSGSEGNTEAFF
d_gene: NA; v_gene: TRBV4-1; j_gene: TRBJ1-1; abundance: few; CDR3nt: TGCGCCAGCAGCCGGTGGAATCAAAGGGCCACTGAAGCTTTCTTT; CDR3aa: CASSRWNQRATEAFF
d_gene: TRBD1; v_gene: TRBV19; j_gene: TRBJ1-1; abundance: NA; CDR3nt: TGTGCCAGTAGTTCCCACGGGACAGGGGTCGACACTGAAGCTTTCTTT; CDR3aa: CASSSHGTGVDTEAFF
d_gene: NA; v_gene: TRBV5-1; j_gene: TRBJ2-7; abundance: NA; CDR3nt: TGCGCCAGCAGCTTGTATGGGAACGCGGACGAGCAGTACTTC; CDR3aa: CASSLYGNADEQYF
d_gene: NA; v_gene: TRBV2; j_gene: TRBJ1-1; abundance: many; CDR3nt: TGTGCCAGCAGTGAAGGGCTGAGGAACACTGAAGCTTTCTTT; CDR3aa: CASSEGLRNTEAFF
d_gene: TRBD2; v_gene: TRBV20-1; j_gene: TRBJ2-5; abundance: NA; CDR3nt: TGCAGTGCTAGGCGGACAGGACTAGCGGAGACCCAGTACTTC; CDR3aa: CSARRTGLAETQYF
d_gene: NA; v_gene: TRBV7-2; j_gene: TRBJ1-4; abundance: many; CDR3nt: TGTGCCAGCAGCCTCATATCGACAGCCTCTGAAAAACTGTTTTTT; CDR3aa: CASSLISTASEKLFF
d_gene: NA; v_gene: TRBV5-5; j_gene: TRBJ1-3; abundance: NA; CDR3nt: TGTGCCAGCAGCTTGAAATGGTCCTCCTCCACTGGAAACACCATATATTTT; CDR3aa: CASSLKWSSSTGNTIYF
d_gene: TRBD1; v_gene: TRBV2; j_gene: TRBJ1-2; abundance: NA; CDR3nt: TGTGCCAGCAGTGCCCACGGGACAGGGGGGGATGGCTACACCTTC; CDR3aa: CASSAHGTGGDGYTF
d_gene: NA; v_gene: TRBV7-2; j_gene: TRBJ1-2; abundance: few; CDR3nt: TGCGCCAGCAGCCTTGATACGGACAGAGGCTATGGCTACACCTTC; CDR3aa: CASSLDTDRGYGYTF
d_gene: NA; v_gene: TRBV6-5; j_gene: TRBJ2-2; abundance: NA; CDR3nt: TGTGCGAGTTGTAGATCGGGGTACACCGGGGAGCTGTTTTTT; CDR3aa: CASCRSGYTGELFF